The 9 T cell receptor beta chains listed next were all sequenced from one sample in a study of Ad26.COV2.S vaccination and SARS-CoV-2 variants. Using immunoSEQ multiplex PCR, the repertoire was profiled, and TCRdb retains in-frame clones only, with some absent. Seen here are nearly 400,000 clones, 75% to 90% observed once, and the top ten hold approximately 1.9%. Treatment specified: roughly 18 received Ad26.COV2.S at low or high dose, single or two shots; about 5 received placebo; per-sample allocation not given. Repertoires come from day 63 after the first vaccine or placebo injection. The sequencing used peripheral blood, collected in a trial of Ad26.COV2.S vaccine versus placebo. The receptors derive from a person between 18 and 65 years old who received the Ad26.COV2.S COVID-19 vaccine or a placebo.

The rearrangement links TRBV7-9 to TRBJ1-1; D ambiguous. The CDR3 consists of 13 residues. Germline V gene sequence: CDR1 SEHNR, CDR2 FQNEAQ (reference sequence). The V end lost 5 bases, the J end lost 0 bases, and 7 bases lay between the germline ends. CDR3 residues: CASSRIMNTEAFF. Written as DNA, the CDR3 is TGTGCCAGCAGCCGAATAATGAACACTGAAGCTTTCTTT.

V usage is TRBV7-2 and J usage is TRBJ2-7; no clear D. Deletions cut 1 base from V and 3 bases from J, with 10 bases between. The germline V gene has CDR1 SGHTA and CDR2 FQGNSA. CDR3 length equals 14 residues. The CDR3 coding sequence is TGTGCCAGCAGCTTAGTCCCTGGCGACTACGAGCAGTACTTC. It is translated as CASSLVPGDYEQYF.

V is TRBV28 and J is TRBJ2-5; D may be TRBD1 or TRBD2 (5 bases each). Per germline, CDR1 MDHEN and CDR2 SYDVKM. V was shortened by 3 bases and J by 1 base, with 9 bases between the two germline ends. The CDR3 is 14 amino acids. The CDR3 is CASSFSGGQETQYF. The CDR3 DNA reads as TGTGCCAGCAGTTTCTCTGGGGGCCAAGAGACCCAGTACTTC.

The chain links TRBV6-5 to TRBJ2-2; a weak D match, TRBD1 (6 bases). Germline CDR1 is MNHEY and CDR2 is SVGAGI. Trimming pared 4 bases from V and 4 bases from J, leaving 13 bases between. The CDR3 loop spans 15 amino acids. The CDR3 DNA reads TGTGCCAGCAGTTCAGGGGCCCTATCCACCGGGGAGCTGTTTTTT. Protein: CASSSGALSTGELFF.

This chain connects TRBV2 to TRBJ2-5; 7 positions agree with TRBD2. Germline V gene sequence: CDR1 SNHLY, CDR2 FYNNEI. This CDR3 has 15 amino acids. Germline trimming cut 3 bases from V and 5 bases from J; bases unmatched to any gene: 9. The CDR3 sequence: CASSDPGGVDETQYF. The CDR3 DNA reads as TGTGCCAGCAGTGACCCTGGGGGGGTGGATGAGACCCAGTACTTC.

A remark on this clone: Other DNA sequences in the sample encode the same CDR3. The V gene is TRBV6-1, the J gene TRBJ2-5; 7 bases align to TRBD1. This CDR3 is built from 15 residues. The V gene end was trimmed by 0 bases and the J gene end by 1 base; junction bases not matched to a gene: 2. Germline V lookup: CDR1 MNHNS, CDR2 SASEGT. CDR3 DNA sequence: TGTGCCAGCAGTGAAGCGTCAGGGGGCCAAGAGACCCAGTACTTC. It yields the protein CASSEASGGQETQYF.

The chain combines TRBV12-3 or TRBV12-4 with TRBJ2-2, with D perhaps TRBD2 (6 bases). The CDR3 spans 13 residues. V lost 4 bases and J lost 5, with 8 bases in between. CDR3 in amino acids: CASSSTSTGELFF. The CDR3, as DNA: TGTGCCAGCAGTTCGACTAGTACCGGGGAGCTGTTTTTT.

This clone has just a few counts. This chain links TRBV5-1 with TRBJ2-7; possibly TRBD2 for D (6 bases). The ends were cut back, 0 bases at V and 4 bases at J, with 11 bases in the middle. CDR3 size: 14 residues. Germline-derived CDR1 and CDR2 are SGHRS and YFSETQ. CDR3 nucleotide sequence: TGCGCCAGCAGCTTGGACGGGAGCGGTTACGAGCAGTACTTC. Its translation is CASSLDGSGYEQYF.

CDR3 region: CASSSFSTVNTEAFF. The DNA for the CDR3 is TGTGCCAGCAGCTCGTTTTCAACAGTAAACACTGAAGCTTTCTTT. The chain links TRBV5-4 to TRBJ1-1, with no clear D. Per the germline V gene, CDR1 is SGHNT and CDR2 is YYREEE (reference sequence). V was trimmed by 3 bases and J by 2 bases, leaving 14 bases between them. The CDR3 runs to 15 residues.